The 32 T cell receptor beta chains below all came from one sample that was sequenced in a study of blood T cell repertoires in COVID-19. Repertoires were generated with immunoSEQ multiplex PCR, while TCRdb's copy carries only in-frame clones and drops some. The sample lists 45,000 to 65,000 clones, about nine tenths occurring once. Input material: peripheral blood. These TCRs come from an elderly man with active or convalescent COVID-19.

Only one count was recorded for this clone. The rearrangement uses TRBV7-2 and TRBJ2-7; TRBD2 is a possible D gene (6 bases). V gave up 3 bases and J gave up 2 bases, with 14 bases separating them. CDR3 size: 15 residues. Germline V gives CDR1 SGHTA, CDR2 FQGNSA. CDR3 protein: CASSLGVAAAYEQYF. In DNA form, the CDR3 reads TGTGCCAGCAGCTTGGGGGTAGCGGCAGCCTACGAGCAGTACTTC. The full variable domain, rest sourced from reference TRBV7-2 and TRBJ2-7, is GAGVSQSPSNKVTEKGKDVELRCDPISGHTALYWYRQSLGQGLEFLIYFQGNSAPDKSGLPSDRFSAERTGGSVSTLTIQRTQQEDSAVYLCASSLGVAAAYEQYFGPGTRLTVT.

The rearrangement joins TRBV28 to TRBJ2-5, with 12 nucleotides matching TRBD2. The junction had 9 bases not matched to a gene; V was cut back by 4 bases and J by 9 bases. The CDR3 spans 15 residues. Germline CDR1 is MDHEN and CDR2 is SYDVKM. CDR3 sequence reads: CASSSTSGSPWAQYF. The CDR3 coding sequence is TGTGCCAGCAGTTCGACTAGCGGGAGCCCATGGGCCCAGTACTTC.

The rearrangement joins TRBV7-2 to TRBJ2-7, with 9 bases fitting TRBD2. CDR3 length equals 14 residues. CDR1 and CDR2 from the germline V gene are SGHTA and FQGNSA. V was clipped by 5 bases and J by 5 bases; unmatched bases: 7. CDR3 DNA: TGTGCCAGCAGCCCGAGCGGGGGGTACCACGAGCAGTACTTC. This translates into CASSPSGGYHEQYF. Drawing the rest from reference TRBV7-2 and TRBJ2-7, the complete variable domain is GAGVSQSPSNKVTEKGKDVELRCDPISGHTALYWYRQSLGQGLEFLIYFQGNSAPDKSGLPSDRFSAERTGGSVSTLTIQRTQQEDSAVYLCASSPSGGYHEQYFGPGTRLTVT.

This clone was recorded only once. The chain combines TRBV28 with TRBJ1-5; weak D call: TRBD1 (6 bases). This CDR3 contains 15 residues. Germline loops: CDR1 MDHEN, CDR2 SYDVKM. Trimming removed 5 bases from V and 0 bases from J, with 11 bases in between. In DNA, the CDR3 is TGTGCCAGCAGTCTTACAGGGATTAGCAATCAGCCCCAGCATTTT. This sequence encodes CASSLTGISNQPQHF.

The chain has TRBV7-2 and TRBJ2-3, with D perhaps matching TRBD2 (6 bases). Trimming took off 6 bases at V and 8 bases at J, with 21 bases between the two ends. This CDR3 contains 15 residues. CDR1 SGHTA and CDR2 FQGNSA come from the germline V gene. The CDR3 bases are TGTGCCAGCAGGCCCCTTTTCCAGGGAGGTGGTACGCAGTATTTT. Its translation is CASRPLFQGGGTQYF.

The rearrangement links TRBV30 to TRBJ1-2; 8 bases are a match to TRBD1. This CDR3 region has 14 residues. Germline CDR1 and CDR2: GTSNPN and SVGIG (reference sequence). V was clipped by 3 bases and J by 1 base; unmatched bases: 4. CDR3 DNA sequence: TGTGCCTGGAGGTGGACAGGGCGTAACTATGGCTACACCTTC. Translation: CAWRWTGRNYGYTF.

The chain joins TRBV3-1 (or the pseudogene TRBV3-2) to TRBJ2-1; TRBD2 aligns across 8 bases. The CDR3 is 16 amino acids. The trim removed 3 bases at V and 3 bases at J, leaving 7 bases unmatched. Germline lookup yields CDR1 LGHDT and CDR2 YNNKEL (reference sequence). In DNA form, the CDR3 reads TGTGCCAGCAGCCACTCAGCGGGAGTCCTCTACAATGAGCAGTTCTTC. It is translated as CASSHSAGVLYNEQFF.

This rearrangement joins TRBV20-1 to TRBJ2-1, with a tentative D call TRBD2 (5 bases). The germline CDR1 and CDR2 sequences are DFQATT and SNEGSKA (reference sequence). The germline V and J ends were trimmed by 4 bases and 6 bases, with 7 bases remaining between them. CDR3 size: 11 residues. For the CDR3, the DNA is TGCAGTGCTATTCGGGGCAATGAGCAGTTCTTC. Translated, it gives CSAIRGNEQFF.

In this sample, this clone turned up a few times. This sequence joins TRBV10-3 and TRBJ2-1; 14 positions agree with TRBD2. Trimming at V came to 6 bases and at J to 5 bases, leaving 3 bases not matched to a gene. The CDR3 has 15 amino acids. Germline V gene data show CDR1 as ENHRY and CDR2 as SYGVKD. The CDR3 here is CAIRGTSGGDNEQFF. Here the CDR3 DNA reads TGTGCCATCAGAGGGACTAGCGGGGGTGACAATGAGCAGTTCTTC.

For this clone: Other DNA sequences from this sample encode an identical CDR3 as well. The chain recombines TRBV27 with TRBJ2-7; D is perhaps TRBD2 (7 bases). Per germline, CDR1 MNHEY and CDR2 SMNVEV (reference sequence). The CDR3 has 15 residues. Trimming pared 1 base from V and 0 bases from J, leaving 10 bases between. CDR3 amino acids: CASSLWGGSSYEQYF. As DNA, the CDR3 is TGTGCCAGCAGTTTATGGGGGGGCAGCTCCTACGAGCAGTACTTC.

The J gene is TRBJ1-2, the V gene TRBV6-2 or TRBV6-3; D unresolved. Germline V gives CDR1 MNHEY, CDR2 SVGEGT. V was clipped by 2 bases and J by 8 bases, with 9 bases between them. The CDR3 extends over 12 amino acids. CDR3 in DNA: TGTGCCAGCAGTTACGCTGAGGCAGGCTACACCTTC. It specifies CASSYAEAGYTF.

The gene calls are TRBV10-1 and TRBJ2-3; TRBD2 agrees at 12 bases. This CDR3 region has 19 residues. Germline loops: CDR1 WNHNN, CDR2 SYGVQD (reference sequence). Germline trimming cut 0 bases from V and 4 bases from J; bases unmatched to any gene: 11. CDR3 sequence: CASSESVTSGRGAADTQYF. The CDR3 bases are TGCGCCAGCAGTGAGTCGGTGACTAGCGGGAGAGGGGCCGCAGATACGCAGTATTTT.

The genes are TRBV7-7 and TRBJ2-2; 8 bases align to TRBD2. The CDR3 contains 16 residues. J lost 4 bases, V lost 4 bases, and 8 bases had no gene match. The germline gives CDR1 SSHAT, CDR2 FNYEAQ (reference sequence). This CDR3 reads CASSSRTSPATGELFF. CDR3 nucleotide sequence: TGTGCCAGCAGCTCCAGGACTAGCCCCGCCACCGGGGAGCTGTTTTTT.

This clone was picked up one time. The rearrangement uses TRBV7-2 and TRBJ1-5; D is undetermined. The CDR3 has 14 amino acids. Trimming stripped 5 bases from V and 5 bases from J, with 13 bases between. Germline V gene lookup returns CDR1 SGHTA and CDR2 FQGNSA. CDR3 protein: CASSPPGKDQPQHF. The CDR3 nucleotides read TGTGCCAGCAGCCCTCCGGGGAAGGATCAGCCCCAGCATTTT.

This chain connects TRBV30 to TRBJ1-4; 8 positions agree with TRBD1. Germline V gene lookup returns CDR1 GTSNPN and CDR2 SVGIG (reference sequence). The trim removed 5 bases at V and 0 bases at J, leaving 2 bases unmatched. The CDR3 is 14 amino acids. The CDR3 DNA sequence: TGTGCCTGGGGGACAGGTACAACTAATGAAAAACTGTTTTTT. Translating it yields CAWGTGTTNEKLFF.

This chain links TRBV7-2 with TRBJ2-3; TRBD1 is a possible D gene (5 bases). CDR3 length equals 17 residues. V gave up 4 bases and J gave up 0 bases, with 17 bases separating them. Germline loops: CDR1 SGHTA, CDR2 FQGNSA. CDR3 protein: CASSWRVDTLSTDTQYF. Written as DNA, the CDR3 is TGTGCCAGCAGCTGGAGAGTGGACACACTCAGCACAGATACGCAGTATTTT.

This chain joins TRBV6-2 or TRBV6-3 and TRBJ2-2; no definite D call. The CDR3 totals 16 residues. Trimming took off 4 bases at V and 8 bases at J, with 20 bases between the two ends. Looked up from germline, CDR1 is MNHEY and CDR2 is SVGEGT. The CDR3 DNA reads TGTGCCAGCAGTTTTCCCGCGACTCGAGTTGAAGGGGAGCTGTTTTTT. Protein: CASSFPATRVEGELFF.

The CDR3 DNA sequence: TGTGCCAGTAGTTCTGGGCCCGGTCGGTCTTCACCCCTCCACTTT. Amino acid sequence: CASSSGPGRSSPLHF. The chain employs TRBV19 and TRBJ1-6, with D unclear. The CDR3 sequence is 15 residues long. The germline V and J ends were trimmed by 5 bases and 9 bases, with 17 bases remaining between them. Looked up from germline, CDR1 is LNHDA and CDR2 is SQIVND (reference sequence).

This sequence joins TRBV9 and TRBJ1-4; 9 bases are shared with TRBD1. Unmatched junction bases numbered 6, after V lost 4 bases and J lost 5 bases. Per germline, CDR1 SGDLS and CDR2 YYNGEE. The CDR3 totals 15 residues. This CDR3 is CASSQRTGENEKLFF. CDR3 nucleotides: TGTGCCAGCAGCCAACGGACAGGGGAAAATGAAAAACTGTTTTTT.

CDR3 sequence (DNA): TGTGCCAGCAGCGCCCAGGCAGATACGCAGTATTTT. Protein sequence: CASSAQADTQYF. The chain links TRBV5-8 to TRBJ2-3; D is unclear. CDR1 SGHTS and CDR2 YDEGEE come from the germline V gene. The V gene lost 4 bases and the J gene lost 4 bases, with 7 bases spanning the gap. This CDR3 comprises 12 residues.

This CDR3 is CASSQPRVSRRSPLHF. The CDR3 DNA follows: TGTGCCAGCAGCCAACCCAGGGTGTCCCGAAGATCACCCCTCCACTTT. V and J are TRBV14 and TRBJ1-6; tentatively, D is TRBD1 (5 bases). The CDR3 totals 16 residues. V lost 2 bases to trimming and J lost 10 bases, with 18 bases between them. Germline CDR1 reads SGHDN; CDR2 reads FVKESK.

The table lists this clone with a count of one. This chain uses TRBV6-5 with TRBJ2-7, with D perhaps matching TRBD2 (6 bases). CDR1 MNHEY and CDR2 SVGAGI come from the germline V gene. This CDR3 is 13 amino acids long. V was shortened by 7 bases and J by 0 bases, with 10 bases between the two germline ends. CDR3 residues: CASTRGSSYEQYF. DNA of the CDR3: TGTGCCAGCACCCGGGGGAGCTCCTACGAGCAGTACTTC.

Here the CDR3 reads CASSPRTGADTEAFF. CDR3 DNA: TGTGCCAGCTCACCGCGGACAGGGGCGGACACTGAAGCTTTCTTT. The rearrangement uses TRBV18 and TRBJ1-1; 9 bases fit TRBD1. CDR1 is KGHSH, CDR2 LQKENI, per germline. Losses at the gene ends were 3 bases for V and 3 bases for J; bases not matched to a gene: 5. The CDR3 has 15 residues. The full variable domain, completed using reference TRBV18 and TRBJ1-1, is NAGVMQNPRHLVRRRGQEARLRCSPMKGHSHVYWYRQLPEEGLKFMVYLQKENIIDESGMPKERFSAEFPKEGPSILRIQQVVRGDSAAYFCASSPRTGADTEAFFGQGTRLTVV.

The chain combines TRBV6-2 or TRBV6-3 with TRBJ1-5; TRBD1 agrees at 7 bases. The length of the CDR3 is 14 residues. The V gene end was trimmed by 0 bases and the J gene end by 11 bases; junction bases not matched to a gene: 7. Germline V lookup: CDR1 MNHEY, CDR2 SVGEGT. This chain's CDR3 is CASSYSTRGETQHF. CDR3 sequence (DNA): TGTGCCAGCAGTTACTCTACCAGGGGGGAGACCCAGCATTTT.

This clone showed up just once. The J gene is TRBJ2-5, the V gene TRBV19; 11 bases align to TRBD2. This CDR3 is built from 15 residues. The junction had 4 bases not matched to a gene; V was cut back by 5 bases and J by 2 bases. In germline, CDR1 is LNHDA, CDR2 SQIVND (reference sequence). The CDR3 loop is CASSVGLAEQETQYF. In DNA, the CDR3 is TGTGCCAGTAGTGTGGGACTAGCGGAACAAGAGACCCAGTACTTC.

The chain recombines TRBV20-1 with TRBJ2-5; maybe TRBD2 (5 bases). V was pared by 3 bases and J by 0 bases, with 17 bases between. The length of the CDR3 is 16 residues. Germline CDR1 DFQATT, CDR2 SNEGSKA (reference sequence). CDR3 sequence reads: CSASSPRDYNQETQYF. In DNA, the CDR3 is TGCAGTGCTAGTTCGCCCCGGGATTATAACCAAGAGACCCAGTACTTC.

This clone was seen once. The chain is built from TRBV19 and TRBJ2-7; D might be TRBD1 (6 bases). Germline-derived CDR1 and CDR2 are LNHDA and SQIVND (reference sequence). The V end lost 3 bases, the J end lost 3 bases, and 12 bases lay between the germline ends. The CDR3 totals 14 residues. CDR3 DNA: TGTGCCAGTAGTATTGGAAGCAGGGGCTACGAGCAGTACTTC. This gives the protein CASSIGSRGYEQYF.

The rearrangement uses TRBV28 and TRBJ2-1, with a possible D match to TRBD2 (5 bases). The CDR3 runs 14 residues. V lost 2 bases and J 4 bases, leaving 9 bases between the germline ends. CDR1 is MDHEN and CDR2 is SYDVKM in the germline V gene. The chain's CDR3 is CASSLPGRYNEQFF. CDR3 nucleotide sequence: TGTGCCAGCAGTTTACCGGGGAGATACAATGAGCAGTTCTTC. Full variable domain (remainder filled in from reference TRBV28 and TRBJ2-1): DVKVTQSSRYLVKRTGEKVFLECVQDMDHENMFWYRQDPGLGLRLIYFSYDVKMKEKGDIPEGYSVSREKKERFSLILESASTNQTSMYLCASSLPGRYNEQFFGPGTRLTVL.

The V call is TRBV5-4, the J call TRBJ2-7; 11 bases are a match to TRBD2. The CDR3 loop spans 14 amino acids. Germline CDR1 and CDR2: SGHNT and YYREEE (reference sequence). V was clipped by 4 bases and J by 2 bases; unmatched bases: 2. In DNA form, the CDR3 reads TGTGCCAGCAGCCATAGCGGGGGGGCCTACGAGCAGTACTTC. Amino acids: CASSHSGGAYEQYF.

DNA for the CDR3: TGTGCCAGCACTCCCTTACAGGTTACAGGGGGAAACACCATATATTTT. Translated: CASTPLQVTGGNTIYF. The chain recombines TRBV6-6 with TRBJ1-3, with TRBD1 as a possible D gene (6 bases). Trimming removed 7 bases at V and 4 bases at J, with 20 bases between. Germline lookup yields CDR1 MNHNY and CDR2 SVGAGI (reference sequence). This CDR3 is built from 16 residues.

The chain employs TRBV7-2 and TRBJ2-3; 7 bases agree with TRBD1. V was clipped by 4 bases and J by 5 bases; unmatched bases: 3. This CDR3 is built from 13 residues. Germline CDR1 and CDR2: SGHTA and FQGNSA. CDR3: CASSYRQGDTQYF. The CDR3 DNA reads as TGTGCCAGCAGCTACCGACAGGGAGATACGCAGTATTTT.

The V call is TRBV7-2, the J call TRBJ2-7; 9 nucleotides agree with TRBD2. The CDR3 is made up of 15 amino acids. Germline assignment: CDR1 SGHTA and CDR2 FQGNSA. Trimming took 0 bases from V and 3 from J; bases not matched to a gene: 3. The CDR3 region is CASSLALAGNYEQYF. As DNA, the CDR3 is TGTGCCAGCAGCTTAGCTCTAGCGGGAAACTACGAGCAGTACTTC.